This T cell receptor beta chain was captured by sequencing in a study of cytomegalovirus exposure and HLA in healthy donors. Both 60 Vbeta primers and 13 Jbeta primers went into the PCR. Sequencing was performed with immunoSEQ multiplex PCR; in TCRdb, only in-frame clones are kept and a portion is missing. The table records approximately 120,000 clones, over 75% of them present only once. In this sample, this clone turned up a few times. The sequenced sample consisted of PBMCs. The clonotype was recovered from a woman aged 40 to 49 in good health and CMV-seropositive.

This CDR3 reads CASSAWDRGQDSPLHF. In nucleotides, the CDR3 is TGTGCCAGCAGCGCATGGGACAGGGGGCAAGATTCACCCCTCCACTTT. The chain employs TRBV5-4 and TRBJ1-6, with 12 bases lining up with TRBD1. The germline V gene has CDR1 SGHNT and CDR2 YYREEE (reference sequence). V was pared by 4 bases and J by 8 bases, with 7 bases of the junction left unmatched. CDR3 size: 16 residues.